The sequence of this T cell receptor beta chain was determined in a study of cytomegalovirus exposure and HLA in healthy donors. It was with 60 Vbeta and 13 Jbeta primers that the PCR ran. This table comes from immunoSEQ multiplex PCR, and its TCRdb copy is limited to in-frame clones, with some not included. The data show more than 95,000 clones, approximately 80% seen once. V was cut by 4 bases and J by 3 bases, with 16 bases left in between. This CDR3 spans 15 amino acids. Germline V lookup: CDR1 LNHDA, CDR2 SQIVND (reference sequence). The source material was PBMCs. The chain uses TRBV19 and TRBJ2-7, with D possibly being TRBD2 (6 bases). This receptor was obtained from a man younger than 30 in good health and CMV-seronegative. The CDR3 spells CASSNRGPEGYEQYF. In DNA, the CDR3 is TGTGCCAGTAGTAACCGGGGCCCGGAGGGCTACGAGCAGTACTTC. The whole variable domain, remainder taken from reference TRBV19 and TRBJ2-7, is DGGITQSPKYLFRKEGQNVTLSCEQNLNHDAMYWYRQDPGQGLRLIYYSQIVNDFQKGDIAEGYSVSREKKESFPLTVTSAQKNPTAFYLCASSNRGPEGYEQYFGPGTRLTVT.